Listed below are T cell receptor beta chains from one sample, sequenced in a study of blood T cells in healthy people across ages. TCRdb re-derived calls from the 5' RACE reads in MiXCR, one entry per CDR3 protein. Of fewer than 950,000 distinct CDR3 sequences detected, about 34% appear once; the ten largest clones hold 10% to 15%. The sample comprised blood. Receptor source: a man younger than 35 in good health. Both conserved end residues are part of each CDR3. A D gene is named only where the DNA matches it firmly. Clone size is not always given. Where it is, it says once, few, many or a class for expanded clones.

j_call | clone_size | d_call | v_call | cdr3_nt | cdr3_aa
TRBJ2-3 | few | TRBD2 | TRBV12-5 | TGTGCTAGTGCCTTGGGAACTAGCGGGGGGGCCAGCACAGATACGCAGTATTTT | CASALGTSGGASTDTQYF
TRBJ2-6 | NA | NA | TRBV25-1 | TGTGCCAGCAGTCCCGGGGGCAGCTCTGGGGCCAACGTCCTGACTTTC | CASSPGGSSGANVLTF
TRBJ2-5 | NA | TRBD1 | TRBV4-1 | TGCGCCAGCAGCCCCCGACCTCAGGGGGAACAAGAGACCCAGTACTTC | CASSPRPQGEQETQYF
TRBJ2-3 | many | NA | TRBV29-1 | TGCAGCGTGCCTTCGAGGGACACAGATACGCAGTATTTT | CSVPSRDTDTQYF
TRBJ2-5 | NA | TRBD1 | TRBV6-5 | TGTGCCAGCAGCCTGGGACAGGGGGCAAAAGAGACCCAGTACTTC | CASSLGQGAKETQYF
TRBJ1-3 | NA | NA | TRBV28 | TGTGCCAGCAGTTTGGGCACAGGGACTGGAAACACCATATATTTT | CASSLGTGTGNTIYF
TRBJ1-4 | NA | NA | TRBV12-3/TRBV12-4 | TGTGCCAGCAGTGGCCAGGGAAAAAAACTGTTTTTT | CASSGQGKKLFF
TRBJ2-7 | once | TRBD2 | TRBV5-1 | TGCGCCAGCAGCTGGGCTAGCGGGGGTTACAATGAGCAGTACTTC | CASSWASGGYNEQYF
TRBJ1-2 | once | NA | TRBV10-3 | TGCGCCATCAGAACCCACCCCTCAGACAGTATCCAGAATGGCTACACCTTC | CAIRTHPSDSIQNGYTF
TRBJ2-7 | NA | NA | TRBV27 | TGTGCCAGCAGTCCCTCCAGCGTGGTATGCGAGCAGTACTTC | CASSPSSVVCEQYF
TRBJ2-1 | NA | NA | TRBV15 | TGTGCCACCAGCAGAACCCCCCCCAATGAGCAGTTCTTC | CATSRTPPNEQFF
TRBJ2-7 | few | TRBD1 | TRBV20-1 | TGCAGTGCTAGAGAAGCAAGAGGGGGCTACTCCAATGAGCAGTACTTC | CSAREARGGYSNEQYF
TRBJ2-1 | few | TRBD2 | TRBV20-1 | TGCAGTGCTAGATCTATAGCGGGGGGCCTCTACAATGAGCAGTTCTTC | CSARSIAGGLYNEQFF
TRBJ2-3 | many | TRBD2 | TRBV9 | TGTGCCAGCAGCGCCTTAGCGGGGATTGCAGATACGCAGTATTTT | CASSALAGIADTQYF
TRBJ2-1 | NA | NA | TRBV16 | TGTGCCAGCAGCCTGAGAGGGGGGGCTTCCAATGAGCAGTTCTTC | CASSLRGGASNEQFF
TRBJ2-1 | NA | TRBD1 | TRBV12-3/TRBV12-4 | TGTGCCAGCAGTTTCACAGGGGGCGAAGAGACCCAGTTCTTC | CASSFTGGEETQFF